This T cell receptor (beta chain) stems from a study of blood T cell repertoires in COVID-19. Donors in Cohort 3 who had recovered were those with two negative PCRs, healthcare professional clearance, or resolution of their symptoms. In the study's own analysis: For nucleated cells, counts were estimated from reference gene primer amplification. Generated by immunoSEQ multiplex PCR, the TCRdb table keeps only in-frame clones and is missing some. D and trimming were read from the DNA, whereas the V and J calls and clone size are those reported in that table. Of under 200,000 clones listed, approximately 91% are singletons. CDR1 and CDR2 (germline): MNHEY, SMNVEV (reference sequence). CDR3 size: 14 residues. Deletions cut 8 bases from V and 6 bases from J, with 17 bases between.

Sequences were obtained from PBMCs or T cells enriched from blood (not recorded which). This chain uses TRBV27 with TRBJ1-5; D remains ambiguous. This TCR was recovered from a young woman who had recovered from COVID-19. The CDR3 loop reads CASRLRLSGQPQHF. In nucleotides, the CDR3 is TGTGCCAGCCGCCTCCGACTGAGTGGTCAGCCCCAGCATTTT.